Each of the 7 T cell receptor beta chains below was sequenced from the same sample in a study of identical twins. TCRdb redid the calling of the 5' RACE reads with MiXCR, one entry per CDR3 protein. The sample contains nearly 650,000 distinct CDR3 sequences, roughly 7.1% of which appear only once. These records were also assigned to another study, of yellow fever vaccine responses in identical twins.

The specimen was PBMCs. Receptor source: a woman between 18 and 29 years old in good health.

This clonotype was detected many times. The chain uses TRBV7-9 and TRBJ1-6; 7 positions agree with TRBD1. Per germline, CDR1 SEHNR and CDR2 FQNEAQ (reference sequence). The CDR3 has 13 residues. V was pared by 9 bases and J by 10 bases, with 9 bases of the junction left unmatched. CDR3 in DNA: TGTGCCAGTGCCGGGACAGAAAAGTCACCCCTCCACTTT. Its translation: CASAGTEKSPLHF.

The V gene is TRBV10-1, the J gene TRBJ2-7, with 8 nucleotides matching TRBD2. The germline CDR1 and CDR2 sequences are WNHNN and SYGVQD (reference sequence). J gave up 1 base and V 7 bases, and 9 bases lay outside the gene matches. The CDR3 length is 15 residues. DNA of the CDR3: TGCGCCAGCAATGACCTAGCGGGCGATTCCTACGAGCAGTACTTC. It codes for CASNDLAGDSYEQYF.

Many counts were recorded for this clonotype. The V call is TRBV3-1, the J call TRBJ2-1; TRBD2 matches 9 bases. Germline V gene data show CDR1 as LGHDT and CDR2 as YNNKEL (reference sequence). The CDR3 spans 14 residues. J gave up 4 bases and V 10 bases, and 8 bases lay outside the gene matches. The CDR3 sequence: CATAGGGAYNEQFF. The CDR3 DNA sequence: TGTGCCACCGCGGGCGGGGGGGCATACAATGAGCAGTTCTTC.

Many counts were recorded for this clonotype. J is TRBJ2-1 and V is TRBV6-1, with D possibly matching TRBD1 (5 bases). CDR3 length equals 14 residues. Germline lookup yields CDR1 MNHNS and CDR2 SASEGT. Trimming stripped 5 bases from V and 1 base from J, with 9 bases between. The CDR3 spells CASSRDSSYNEQFF. The CDR3 coding sequence is TGTGCCAGCAGTCGAGACAGTTCCTACAATGAGCAGTTCTTC.

The V gene is TRBV20-1, the J gene TRBJ2-2; D is ambiguous. Germline CDR1 and CDR2: DFQATT and SNEGSKA (reference sequence). The CDR3 is 12 residues long. Between the trimmed V and J ends, which lost 2 bases and 4 bases, there was a span of 5 bases. The CDR3 nucleotides are TGCAGTGCTAGACCGCCCACCGGGGAGCTGTTTTTT. This translates into CSARPPTGELFF.

This clonotype was seen ten or more times. This chain uses TRBV29-1 with TRBJ1-1; no reliable D call. The V and J ends lost 5 bases and 6 bases respectively, with 10 bases between them. This CDR3 spans 11 amino acids. CDR1 SQVTM and CDR2 ANQGSEA come from the germline V gene. The CDR3 region is CSVRDGAEAFF. For the CDR3, the DNA is TGCAGCGTTCGCGACGGTGCTGAAGCTTTCTTT.

This clonotype showed up many times. The chain links TRBV5-1 to TRBJ2-2; TRBD2 agrees at 8 bases. The germline V gene encodes CDR1 SGHRS and CDR2 YFSETQ. Unmatched junction bases numbered 5, after V lost 0 bases and J lost 4 bases. This CDR3 spans 16 amino acids. The CDR3 DNA reads as TGCGCCAGCAGCTTGGACACTAGCGGCCCCACCGGGGAGCTGTTTTTT. Its translation is CASSLDTSGPTGELFF.